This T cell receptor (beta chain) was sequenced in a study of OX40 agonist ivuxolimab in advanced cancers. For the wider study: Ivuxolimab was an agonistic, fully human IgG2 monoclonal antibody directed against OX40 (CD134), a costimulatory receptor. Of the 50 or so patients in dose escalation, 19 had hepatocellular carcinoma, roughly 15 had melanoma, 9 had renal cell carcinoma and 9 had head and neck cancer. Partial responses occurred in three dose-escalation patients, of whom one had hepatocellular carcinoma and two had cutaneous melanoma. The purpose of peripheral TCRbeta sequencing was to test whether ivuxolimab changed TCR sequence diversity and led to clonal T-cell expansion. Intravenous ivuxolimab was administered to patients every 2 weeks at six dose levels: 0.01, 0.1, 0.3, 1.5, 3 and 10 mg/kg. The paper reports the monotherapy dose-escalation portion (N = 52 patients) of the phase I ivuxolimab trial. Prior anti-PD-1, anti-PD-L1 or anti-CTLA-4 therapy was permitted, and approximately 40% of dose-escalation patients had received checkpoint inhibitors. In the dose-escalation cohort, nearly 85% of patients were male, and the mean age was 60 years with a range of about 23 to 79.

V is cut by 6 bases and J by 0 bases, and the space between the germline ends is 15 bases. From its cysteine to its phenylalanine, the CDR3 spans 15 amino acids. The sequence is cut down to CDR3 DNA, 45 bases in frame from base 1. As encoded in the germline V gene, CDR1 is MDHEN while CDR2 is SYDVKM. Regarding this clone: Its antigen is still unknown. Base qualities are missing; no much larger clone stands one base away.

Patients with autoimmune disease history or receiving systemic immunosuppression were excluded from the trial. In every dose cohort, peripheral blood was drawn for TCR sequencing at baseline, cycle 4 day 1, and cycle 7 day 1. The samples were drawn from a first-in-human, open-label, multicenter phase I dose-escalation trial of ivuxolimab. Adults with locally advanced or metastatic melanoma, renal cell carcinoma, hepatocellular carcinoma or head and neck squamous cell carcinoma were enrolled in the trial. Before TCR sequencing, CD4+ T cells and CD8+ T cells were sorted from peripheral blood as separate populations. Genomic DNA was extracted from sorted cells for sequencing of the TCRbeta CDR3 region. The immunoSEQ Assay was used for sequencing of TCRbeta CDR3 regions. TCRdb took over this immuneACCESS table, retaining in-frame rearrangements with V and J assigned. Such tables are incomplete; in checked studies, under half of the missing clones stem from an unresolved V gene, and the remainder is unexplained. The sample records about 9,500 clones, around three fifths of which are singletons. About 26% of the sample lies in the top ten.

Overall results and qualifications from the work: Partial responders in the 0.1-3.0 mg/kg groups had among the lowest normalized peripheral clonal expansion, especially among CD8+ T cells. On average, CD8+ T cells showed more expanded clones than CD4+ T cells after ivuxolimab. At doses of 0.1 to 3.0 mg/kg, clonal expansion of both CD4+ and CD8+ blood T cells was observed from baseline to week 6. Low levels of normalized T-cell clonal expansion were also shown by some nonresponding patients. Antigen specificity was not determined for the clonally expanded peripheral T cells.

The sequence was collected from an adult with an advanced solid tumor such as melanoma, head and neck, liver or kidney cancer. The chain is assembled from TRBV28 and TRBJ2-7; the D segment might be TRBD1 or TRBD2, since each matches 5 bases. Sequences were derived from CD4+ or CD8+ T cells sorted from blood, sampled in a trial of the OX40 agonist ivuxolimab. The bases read TGTGCCAGCAGCCTGGGACCGGCGAGCTCCTACGAGCAGTACTTC. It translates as CASSLGPASSYEQYF.